This T cell receptor (beta chain) came from a study of T cell repertoires in cytomegalovirus infection. Points from the study as a whole: CMV-specific TCR beta clonotypes restricted by HLA-C dominated the ex vivo response.

CDR1 SGHVS and CDR2 FNYEAQ come from the germline V gene. The CDR3 is 17 amino acids. With 2 bases removed from V and 3 bases from J, the gap between germline ends came to 17 bases. MiXCR, applied by TCRdb to the reads, yields one record per CDR3 protein. The sample consists of about 110,000 distinct CDR3 sequences, 42% of them appearing once. In this sample, this clonotype turned up a few times. The antigen is undetermined. The clonotype comes from a human donor in good health (CMV status not recorded). Some clones in this sample may be carry-over from other donors' samples. Sequenced here: CD8+ T cells from cultured PBMCs, sampled from culture after CMV antigen stimulation. The rearrangement joins TRBV7-6 to TRBJ1-3; the D is unclear. CDR3 in DNA: TGTGCCAGCAGCTTAAACTTAGTTCTGAGCGGTGGAAACACCATATATTTT. Translating gives CASSLNLVLSGGNTIYF.